What follows describes a single T cell receptor (beta chain). This clonotype was counted many times. Its antigen remains undetermined. No quality values exist for individual bases; no much larger clone is one base distant. The protocol used for the library was PCR. Sequenced on an Illumina HiSeq 2500. Molecular barcoding was employed in the preparation of TCR libraries, with unique molecular identifiers being used to normalize TCRbeta repertoire quantification. TCRdb trimmed public reads at Q25 via fastp, called clones via MiXCR and kept in-frame beta chains. Entries are consolidated by CDR3 protein sequence, retaining the most common genes and DNA. The sample data list approximately 300,000 distinct CDR3 sequences, and about 9.9% of these were observed just once. The leading ten clones occupy about 20% of the sample. This sample is drawn from a study of T-cell reconstitution after alpha-beta-depleted transplantation in children (dated by TCRdb to the mid-2010s). In the study overall: T-cell immune reconstitution after TCRalphabeta/CD19-depleted allogeneic hematopoietic cell transplantation in children was quantitatively tracked in the study by means of TCR repertoire profiling. Study-wide conclusions, independent of this receptor: Over the following months the frequencies of hyperexpanded clones went down, and after one year T-cell counts and TCRbeta diversity were mostly credited to newly produced T cells. About two months after transplant, the apparently early recovery of alphabetaT-cell counts reportedly depended on just several hundred clones that had expanded rapidly and came from non-depleted graft cells. In some patients, the high TCRbeta diversity seen at day 60 was put down to recipient T cells and intrathymic progenitors that had survived conditioning.

Trimming accounts for 7 bases at V and 6 bases at J, while the number of junction bases matched to no gene is 14. Spanning cysteine to phenylalanine, the CDR3 consists of 15 amino acids. The read is trimmed to its CDR3 DNA, 45 bases read in frame from base 1. From a lookup of the germline V gene, CDR1 and CDR2 are MDHEN and SYDVKM. What this sample's treatment or condition label stands for: allogeneic hematopoietic cell transplantation with graft depleted of TCRalphabeta T cells and CD19 B cells. TCRalphabeta/CD19-depleted allogeneic hematopoietic cell grafts were given to the transplant recipients, all of whom were children.

The receptor was derived from a male patient aged 2-10 years who had a stem cell transplant for chronic granulomatous disease, so the T cells may come from the graft donor. The starting material was peripheral blood, obtained 180 days after TCRalphabeta/CD19-depleted stem cell transplant. Recombination joined TRBV28 with TRBJ2-7, and 8 junctional nucleotides match TRBD1. The CDR3 amino acid sequence is: CASKPDRVVSGEQYF. The DNA sequence follows: TGTGCCAGCAAACCGGACAGGGTAGTTTCGGGCGAGCAGTACTTC.